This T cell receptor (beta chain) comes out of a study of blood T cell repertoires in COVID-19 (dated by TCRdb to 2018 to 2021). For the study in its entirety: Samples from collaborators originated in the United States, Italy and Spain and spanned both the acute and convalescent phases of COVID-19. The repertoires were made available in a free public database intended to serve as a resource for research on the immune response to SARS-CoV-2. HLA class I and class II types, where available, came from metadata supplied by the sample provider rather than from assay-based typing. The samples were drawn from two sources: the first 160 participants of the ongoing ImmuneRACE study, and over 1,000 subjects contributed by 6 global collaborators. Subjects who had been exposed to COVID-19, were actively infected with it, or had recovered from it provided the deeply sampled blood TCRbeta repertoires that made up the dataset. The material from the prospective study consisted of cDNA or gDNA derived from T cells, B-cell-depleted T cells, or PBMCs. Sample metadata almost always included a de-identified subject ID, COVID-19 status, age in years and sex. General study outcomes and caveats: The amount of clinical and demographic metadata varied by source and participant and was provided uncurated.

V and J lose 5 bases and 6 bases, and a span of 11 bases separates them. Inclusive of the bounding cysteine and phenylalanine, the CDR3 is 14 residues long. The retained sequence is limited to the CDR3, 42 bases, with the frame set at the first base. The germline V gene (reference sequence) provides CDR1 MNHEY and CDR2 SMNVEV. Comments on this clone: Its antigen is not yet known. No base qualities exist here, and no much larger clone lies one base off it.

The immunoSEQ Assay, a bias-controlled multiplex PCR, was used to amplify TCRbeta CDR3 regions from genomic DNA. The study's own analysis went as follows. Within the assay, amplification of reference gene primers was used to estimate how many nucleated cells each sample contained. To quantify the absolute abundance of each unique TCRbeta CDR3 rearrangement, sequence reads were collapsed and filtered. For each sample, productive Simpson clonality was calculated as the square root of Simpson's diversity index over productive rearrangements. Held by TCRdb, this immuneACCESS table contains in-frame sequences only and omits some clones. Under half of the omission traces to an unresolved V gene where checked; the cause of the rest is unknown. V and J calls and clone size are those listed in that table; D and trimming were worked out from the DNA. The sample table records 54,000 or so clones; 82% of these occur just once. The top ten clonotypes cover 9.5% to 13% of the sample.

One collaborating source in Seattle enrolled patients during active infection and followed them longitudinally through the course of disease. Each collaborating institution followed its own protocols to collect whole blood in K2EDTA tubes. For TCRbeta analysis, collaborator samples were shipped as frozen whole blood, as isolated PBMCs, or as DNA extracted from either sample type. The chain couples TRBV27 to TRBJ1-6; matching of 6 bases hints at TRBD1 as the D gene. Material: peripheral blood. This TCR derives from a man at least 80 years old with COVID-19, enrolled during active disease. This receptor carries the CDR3 CASSRQDLNSPLHF. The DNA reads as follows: TGTGCCAGCAGTAGACAGGATCTTAATTCACCCCTCCACTTT.